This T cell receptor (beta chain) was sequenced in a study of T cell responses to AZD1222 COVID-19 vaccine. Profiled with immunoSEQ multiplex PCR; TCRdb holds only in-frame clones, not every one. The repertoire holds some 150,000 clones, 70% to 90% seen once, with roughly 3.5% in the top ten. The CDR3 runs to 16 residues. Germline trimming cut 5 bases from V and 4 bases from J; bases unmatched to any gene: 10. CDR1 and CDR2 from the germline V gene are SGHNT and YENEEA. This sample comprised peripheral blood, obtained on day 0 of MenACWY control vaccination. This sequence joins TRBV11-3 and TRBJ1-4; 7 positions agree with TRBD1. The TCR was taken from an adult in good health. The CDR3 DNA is TGTGCCAGCAGCCGTGGCCTCGGACAGGATAATGAAAAACTGTTTTTT. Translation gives CASSRGLGQDNEKLFF.